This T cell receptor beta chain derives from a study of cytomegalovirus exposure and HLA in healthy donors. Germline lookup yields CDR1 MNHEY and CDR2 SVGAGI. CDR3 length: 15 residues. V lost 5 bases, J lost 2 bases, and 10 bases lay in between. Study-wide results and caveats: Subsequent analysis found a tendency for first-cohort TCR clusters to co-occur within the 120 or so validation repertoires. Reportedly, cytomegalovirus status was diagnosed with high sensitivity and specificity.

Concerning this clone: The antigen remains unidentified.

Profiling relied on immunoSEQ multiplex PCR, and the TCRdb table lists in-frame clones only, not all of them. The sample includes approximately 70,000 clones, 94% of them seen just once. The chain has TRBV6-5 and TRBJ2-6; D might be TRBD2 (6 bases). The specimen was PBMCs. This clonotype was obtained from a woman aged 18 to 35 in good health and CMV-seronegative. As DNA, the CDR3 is TGTGCCAGCAGTCTGACTAGAGCTGGGGCCAACGTCCTGACTTTC. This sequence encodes CASSLTRAGANVLTF.